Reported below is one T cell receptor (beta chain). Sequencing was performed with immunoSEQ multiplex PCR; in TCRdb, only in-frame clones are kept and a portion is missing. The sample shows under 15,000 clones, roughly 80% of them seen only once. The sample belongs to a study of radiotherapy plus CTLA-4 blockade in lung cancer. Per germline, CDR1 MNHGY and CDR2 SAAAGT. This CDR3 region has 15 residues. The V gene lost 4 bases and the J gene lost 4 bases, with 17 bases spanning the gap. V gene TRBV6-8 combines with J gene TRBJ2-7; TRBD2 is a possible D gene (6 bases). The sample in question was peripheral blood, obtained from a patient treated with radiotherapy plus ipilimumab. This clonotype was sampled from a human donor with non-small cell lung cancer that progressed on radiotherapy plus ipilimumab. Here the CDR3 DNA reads TGTGCCAGCAGTTTCCGGAGAGGGGCGGGATACGAGCAGTACTTC. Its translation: CASSFRRGAGYEQYF.